The rows below give T cell receptor beta chains drawn from one sample of a study of cytomegalovirus exposure and HLA in healthy donors. Repertoires were generated with immunoSEQ multiplex PCR, while TCRdb's copy carries only in-frame clones and drops some. Of about 190,000 clones in the sample, almost 80% were seen once. The sequenced sample was PBMCs. These receptors were obtained from a woman aged 18-35 years in good health and CMV-seronegative. Each CDR3 is given with its conserved first and last residue. D genes are given only for firm matches. Expanded clones get a size class; other rows say once, few or many, or leave the size out.

j_call clone_size v_call d_call cdr3_length cdr3_nt cdr3_aa
TRBJ2-7 once TRBV7-3 NA 15 TGTGCCAGCAGCTTCGGACTGGGCACTACCTACGAGCAGTACTTC CASSFGLGTTYEQYF
TRBJ1-6 NA TRBV6-5 NA 16 TGTGCCAGCAGTTACTCGATAGGGGGTCGGGATTCACCCCTCCACTTT CASSYSIGGRDSPLHF
TRBJ2-4 NA TRBV7-2 TRBD2 18 TGTGCCAGCAGCTTGGGGCTAGCGGGGGTCCGAGCCAAAAACATTCAGTACTTC CASSLGLAGVRAKNIQYF
TRBJ1-1 NA TRBV30 TRBD1 13 TGTGCCTGGAGTGGGTTGACAGGGCGAGGGGCTTTCTTT CAWSGLTGRGAFF
TRBJ1-2 NA TRBV30 NA 13 TGTGCCTGGAGTGTGGAGCTTAACTATGGCTACACCTTC CAWSVELNYGYTF
TRBJ1-5 few TRBV5-1 NA 13 TGCGCCAGCAGCTCGGGGAGCAATCAGCCCCAGCATTTT CASSSGSNQPQHF
TRBJ2-5 NA TRBV5-4 NA 14 TGTGCCAGCAGCTTGTGGGAGACGCAAGAGACCCAGTACTTC CASSLWETQETQYF
TRBJ1-5 NA TRBV28 TRBD1 16 TGTGCCAGCAGTCTGGACAGGATGTATAGCAATCAGCCCCAGCATTTT CASSLDRMYSNQPQHF
TRBJ1-2 NA TRBV6-1 NA 14 TGTGCCAGCAGTGAAGGAGGGGACATCTATGGCTACACCTTC CASSEGGDIYGYTF
TRBJ2-5 NA TRBV7-6 TRBD1 17 TGTGCCAGCAGCTTAGCGCCCAGGGGCCAGGGGGCCGGGGCCCAGTACTTC CASSLAPRGQGAGAQYF
TRBJ2-3 NA TRBV6-5 TRBD2 14 TGTGCCAGCAGGCTTAGCGGGGGGACAGATACGCAGTATTTT CASRLSGGTDTQYF
TRBJ2-7 NA TRBV5-1 TRBD2 11 TGCGCCAGCAGCTGGGAGGGCGAGCAGTACTTC CASSWEGEQYF
TRBJ1-2 once TRBV14 NA 14 TGTGCCAGCAGCCAAGAAGACGGGAGACATGGCTACACCTTC CASSQEDGRHGYTF
TRBJ1-5 NA TRBV6-5 NA 16 TGTGCCAGCAGTTACCGCCAGGGATTGGGCAATCAGCCCCAGCATTTT CASSYRQGLGNQPQHF
TRBJ1-4 NA TRBV7-2 NA 14 TGTGCCAGCAGCTTAACATCGGGGAATGAAAAACTGTTTTTT CASSLTSGNEKLFF
TRBJ2-7 NA TRBV7-9 NA 12 TGTTCCAGCAGCTTATCCAGTTACGAGCAGTACTTC CSSSLSSYEQYF
TRBJ2-1 few TRBV6-5 NA 15 TGTGCCAGCAGTTACTCGAAGGTAGGGGGCAATGAGCAGTTCTTC CASSYSKVGGNEQFF
TRBJ2-1 few TRBV28 NA 15 TGTGCCAGCAGTTTATTCACCGAGAGCCAAAATGAGCAGTTCTTC CASSLFTESQNEQFF